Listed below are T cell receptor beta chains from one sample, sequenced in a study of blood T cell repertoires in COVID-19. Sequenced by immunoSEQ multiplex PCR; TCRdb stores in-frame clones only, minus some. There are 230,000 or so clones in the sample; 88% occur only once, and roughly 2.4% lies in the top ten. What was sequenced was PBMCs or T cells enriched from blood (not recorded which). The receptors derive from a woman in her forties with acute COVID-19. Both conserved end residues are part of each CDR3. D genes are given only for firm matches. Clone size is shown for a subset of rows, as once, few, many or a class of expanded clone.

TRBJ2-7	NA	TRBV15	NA	TGTGCCACCAGCAGAGATCGAGCGGGCTTAGGGGAGCAGTACTTC	CATSRDRAGLGEQYF
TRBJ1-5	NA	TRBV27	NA	TGTGCCAGCAGTTTATCCTTCTTCGAGCCACAGCCCCAGCATTTT	CASSLSFFEPQPQHF
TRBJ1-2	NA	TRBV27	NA	TGTGCCAGCAGTTTACTCTCAGGGTCCGGCACCTTC	CASSLLSGSGTF
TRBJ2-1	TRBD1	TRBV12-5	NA	TGTGCTAGTGGTCCCGGGAACAGGGGGCGCTACAATGAGCAGTTCTTC	CASGPGNRGRYNEQFF
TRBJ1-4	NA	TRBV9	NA	TGTGCCAGAATAGCCCTTGAGGAAAAACTGTTTTTT	CARIALEEKLFF
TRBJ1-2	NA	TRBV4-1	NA	TGCGCCAGCAGCCAAGATTCAGCAGGTGCGTTATTAGGTGGCTACACCTTC	CASSQDSAGALLGGYTF
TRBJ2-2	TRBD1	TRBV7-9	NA	TGTGCCAGCAGCTTTCCGGGACAGGGCGCCACCGGGGAGCTGTTTTTT	CASSFPGQGATGELFF
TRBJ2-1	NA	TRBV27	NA	TGTGCCAGCAGTTTCCCGGGTAGCTCCTACAATGAGCAGTTCTTC	CASSFPGSSYNEQFF
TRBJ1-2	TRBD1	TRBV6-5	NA	TGTGCCAGCAGTTATTGGCAGGGGGATGGCTACACCTTC	CASSYWQGDGYTF
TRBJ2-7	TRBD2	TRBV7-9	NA	TGTGCCAGCAGCTTAGCGCGAGCGGGGGCCCTTGGGGAGCAGTACTTC	CASSLARAGALGEQYF
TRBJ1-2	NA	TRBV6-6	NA	TGTGCCAGCACCATGCAGTATGGCTACACCTTC	CASTMQYGYTF
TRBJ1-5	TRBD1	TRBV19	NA	TGTGCCAGTAGTATAGGACAGGGGGCTGGCAATCAGCCCCAGCATTTT	CASSIGQGAGNQPQHF
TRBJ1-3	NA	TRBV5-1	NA	TGCGCCAGCAGCTTGGGCGAATCCGGAAACACCATATATTTT	CASSLGESGNTIYF
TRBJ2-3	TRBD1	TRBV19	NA	TGTGCCAGTAGTATAGCCCCGACAGGGGAAGAGGATACGCAGTATTTT	CASSIAPTGEEDTQYF
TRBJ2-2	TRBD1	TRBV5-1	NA	TGCGCCAGCAGCGATACAGGGGGCGTCGGGTTCGGGGAGCTGTTTTTT	CASSDTGGVGFGELFF
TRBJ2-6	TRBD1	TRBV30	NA	TGTGCCGGATCACGGGACAGGGCATTAGTTGGGGCCAACGTCCTGACTTTC	CAGSRDRALVGANVLTF
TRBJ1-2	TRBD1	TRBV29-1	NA	TGCAGCGTTGGGGACAGGGGCAATGGCTACACCTTC	CSVGDRGNGYTF
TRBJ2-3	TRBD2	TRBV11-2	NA	TGTGCCAGCAGCTTAGATAGCGGGGGCACAGATACGCAGTATTTT	CASSLDSGGTDTQYF
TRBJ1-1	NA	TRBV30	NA	TGTGCCTGGAGGACCGGGTCGAACACTGAAGCTTTCTTT	CAWRTGSNTEAFF
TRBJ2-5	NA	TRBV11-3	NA	TGTGCCAGCAGCTTGAGTCAACAAGGGGGGAGGGGGTCGACCCAGTACTTC	CASSLSQQGGRGSTQYF
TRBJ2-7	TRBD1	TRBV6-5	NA	TGTGCCAGCAGTTTCCTCACCGGGACAGGGGGTTACGAGCAGTACTTC	CASSFLTGTGGYEQYF
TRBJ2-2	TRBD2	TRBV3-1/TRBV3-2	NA	TGTGCCAGCAGCCTCGGCGGGGGGATGGACACCGGGGAGCTGTTTTTT	CASSLGGGMDTGELFF
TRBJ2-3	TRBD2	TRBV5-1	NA	TGCGCCAGCAGCTTGGCCCCGACGGGAGGGACAGATACGCAGTATTTT	CASSLAPTGGTDTQYF
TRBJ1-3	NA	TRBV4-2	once	TGTGCCAGCAGCCAAGACCGACAGGCCTCTGGAAACACCATATATTTT	CASSQDRQASGNTIYF
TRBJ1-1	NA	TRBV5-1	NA	TGCGCCAGCAGTACAGGGTGGGACACTGAAGCTTTCTTT	CASSTGWDTEAFF
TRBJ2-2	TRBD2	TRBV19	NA	TGTGCCAGTAGTATGCCGGGAGGGCAGGGGTCCACCGGGGAGCTGTTTTTT	CASSMPGGQGSTGELFF
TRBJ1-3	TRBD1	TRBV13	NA	TGTGCCAGCAGCCAGACAGGGTCTGGAAACACCATATATTTT	CASSQTGSGNTIYF
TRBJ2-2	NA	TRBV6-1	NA	TGTGCCAGCAGTGAGCATGGGGCGACCACCGCGGAGCTGTTTTTT	CASSEHGATTAELFF
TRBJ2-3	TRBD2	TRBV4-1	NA	TGCGCCAGCAGCCAGGCCCGAACCCGGGGGGAAGCGCAGTATTTT	CASSQARTRGEAQYF
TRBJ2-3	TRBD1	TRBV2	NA	TGTGCCAGCGGGACAGGGGCACTAAACACAGATACGCAGTATTTT	CASGTGALNTDTQYF
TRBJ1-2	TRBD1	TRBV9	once	TGTGCCAGCAGCGTAGAATGGGGGACCGGGACAGGGGACTATGGCTACACCTTC	CASSVEWGTGTGDYGYTF
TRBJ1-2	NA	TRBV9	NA	TGTGCCAGCAGCACTTCGCAGCAGGGAGGTTACTATGGCTACACCTTC	CASSTSQQGGYYGYTF
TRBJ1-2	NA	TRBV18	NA	TGTGCCAGCTCCCCTACAGTTAACTATGGCTACACCTTC	CASSPTVNYGYTF
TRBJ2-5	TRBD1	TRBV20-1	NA	TGCAGTGCTAGGGGACAGGGGGGCCAGTACTTC	CSARGQGGQYF
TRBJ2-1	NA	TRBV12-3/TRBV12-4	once	TGTGCCAGCAGCCCTGCCCGGGATGAGCAGTTCTTC	CASSPARDEQFF
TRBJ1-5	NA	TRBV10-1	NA	TGCGCCAGCAAAGACAAGCTAAGTGGCAATCAGCCCCAGCATTTT	CASKDKLSGNQPQHF
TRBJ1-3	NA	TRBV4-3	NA	TGCGCCAGCAGCCAAGACTATAGAGGGACTGGAAACACCATATATTTT	CASSQDYRGTGNTIYF
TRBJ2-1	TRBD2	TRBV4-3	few	TGCGCCAGCAGCCAAGCCGCGGGACTAGACTACAATGAGCAGTTCTTC	CASSQAAGLDYNEQFF
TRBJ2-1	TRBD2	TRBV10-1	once	TGCGCCAGCAGTGAGTTGAAGCTAGCGGGAGGAGCTGAGCAGTTCTTC	CASSELKLAGGAEQFF
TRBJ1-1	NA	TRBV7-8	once	TGTGCCAGCAGCTCGACAGGATCGAACACTGAAGCTTTCTTT	CASSSTGSNTEAFF
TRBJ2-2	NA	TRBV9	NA	TGTGCCAGCAGCGCCTATTTATGGAGGACGAACACCGGGGAGCTGTTTTTT	CASSAYLWRTNTGELFF
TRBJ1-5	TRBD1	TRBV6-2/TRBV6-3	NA	TGTGCCAGCAGTGACAGGGTAGGACAGCCCCAGCATTTT	CASSDRVGQPQHF
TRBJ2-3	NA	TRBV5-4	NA	TGTGCCAGCAGAGCCCTGATGACAGATACGCAGTATTTT	CASRALMTDTQYF
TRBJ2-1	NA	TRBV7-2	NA	TGTGCCAGCAGCTACCTACTAGCCGATGAGCAGTTCTTC	CASSYLLADEQFF
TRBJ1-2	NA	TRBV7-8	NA	TGTGCCAGCAGCTTAGATACAGGCGGGAGGGCTAACTATGGCTACACCTTC	CASSLDTGGRANYGYTF
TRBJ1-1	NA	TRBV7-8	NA	TGTGCCAGCAGCTTGGCAGCGTCGAACACTGAAGCTTTCTTT	CASSLAASNTEAFF
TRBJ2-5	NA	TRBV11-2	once	TGTGCCAGCAGCTTGGTAGCAGGGGGGGAGACCCAGTACTTC	CASSLVAGGETQYF
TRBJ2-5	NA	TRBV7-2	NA	TGTGCCAGCAGCATGGGACTCGACTGGGGGACCCAGTACTTC	CASSMGLDWGTQYF
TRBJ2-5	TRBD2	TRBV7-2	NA	TGTGCCAGCAGCTTGAATCGACTAGCCCTTGGAGAGACCCAGTACTTC	CASSLNRLALGETQYF
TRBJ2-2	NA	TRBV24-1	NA	TGTGCCACCGGGGGGGGCCACCCGAACACCGGGGAGCTGTTTTTT	CATGGGHPNTGELFF
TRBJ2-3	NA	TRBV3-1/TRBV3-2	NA	TGTGCCAGCAGCGGAGGAGATACGCAGTATTTT	CASSGGDTQYF
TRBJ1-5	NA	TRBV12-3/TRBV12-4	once	TGTGCCAGCAGCCTGGGGGGGGATCAGCCCCAGCATTTT	CASSLGGDQPQHF
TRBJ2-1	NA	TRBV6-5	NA	TGTGCCAGCAGTTACTCAAGGGGGACCATCTACAATGAGCAGTTCTTC	CASSYSRGTIYNEQFF
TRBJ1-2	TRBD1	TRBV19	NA	TGTGCCAGTAGCCCGGGACAGGGTAACTATGGCTACACCTTC	CASSPGQGNYGYTF
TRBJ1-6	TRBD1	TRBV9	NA	TGTGCCAGCAGCCCAACAGGGGCTTTTAATTCACCCCTCCACTTT	CASSPTGAFNSPLHF
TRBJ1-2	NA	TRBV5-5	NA	TGTGCCAGCAGCCCGGCGGGGGATTATGGCTACACCTTC	CASSPAGDYGYTF
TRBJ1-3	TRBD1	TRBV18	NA	TGTGCCAGCTCACCGGCGGGACAGGGGGCTGGAAACACCATATATTTT	CASSPAGQGAGNTIYF